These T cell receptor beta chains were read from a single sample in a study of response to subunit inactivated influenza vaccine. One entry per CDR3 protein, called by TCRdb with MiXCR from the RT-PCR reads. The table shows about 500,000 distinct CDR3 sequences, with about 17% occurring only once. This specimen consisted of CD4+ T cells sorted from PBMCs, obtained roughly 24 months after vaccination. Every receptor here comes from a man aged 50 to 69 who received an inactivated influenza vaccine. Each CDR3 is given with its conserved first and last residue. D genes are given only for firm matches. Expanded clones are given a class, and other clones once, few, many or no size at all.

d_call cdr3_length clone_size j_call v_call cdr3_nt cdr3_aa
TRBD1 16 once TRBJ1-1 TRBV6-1 TGTGCCAGCAGTCCTTTCCTCGACAGGGCGAGCACTGAAGCTTTCTTT CASSPFLDRASTEAFF
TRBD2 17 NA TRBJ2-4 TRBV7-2 TGTGCCAGCAGCTTAGGATTCGGGGGGTTAGGCCAAAACATTCAGTACTTC CASSLGFGGLGQNIQYF
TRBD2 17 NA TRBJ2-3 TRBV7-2 TGTGCCAGCAGCGGATGGACTAGCGGGCGACGCACAGATACGCAGTATTTT CASSGWTSGRRTDTQYF
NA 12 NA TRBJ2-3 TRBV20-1 TGCAGTGCTAGGGCGCCCCGGGATACGCAGTATTTT CSARAPRDTQYF
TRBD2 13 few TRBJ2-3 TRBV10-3 TGTGCCATCAGTACGGGAGGGGCAGATACGCAGTATTTT CAISTGGADTQYF
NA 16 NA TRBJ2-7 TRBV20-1 TGCAGTGCTAGAGATCCCGGCAGGGGGGTCACCTACGAGCAGTACTTC CSARDPGRGVTYEQYF
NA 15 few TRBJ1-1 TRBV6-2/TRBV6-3 TGTGCCAGCAGTTACTGGGCAGGTGAGAACACTGAAGCTTTCTTT CASSYWAGENTEAFF
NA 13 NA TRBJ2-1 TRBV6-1 TGTGCCAGCAGCGTCGCATGGCGCAATGAGCAGTTCTTC CASSVAWRNEQFF
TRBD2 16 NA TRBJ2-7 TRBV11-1 TGTGCCAGCAGCATAAAAGCGGGGGCCCTCTCCTACGAGCAGTACTTC CASSIKAGALSYEQYF
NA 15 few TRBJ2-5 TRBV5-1 TGCGCCAGCAGCTCTCAGACAGTGTACCAAGAGACCCAGTACTTC CASSSQTVYQETQYF
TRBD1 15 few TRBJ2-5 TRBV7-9 TGTGCCAGCAGCGAGGGGACAGGTAGCCAAGAGACCCAGTACTTC CASSEGTGSQETQYF
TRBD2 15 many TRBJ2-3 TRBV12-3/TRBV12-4 TGTGCCAGCAGTTTAGCGGGGGGGTATACAGATACGCAGTATTTT CASSLAGGYTDTQYF
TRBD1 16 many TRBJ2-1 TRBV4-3 TGCGCCAGCAGCCGAGGGACAGGCAACTCCTACAATGAGCAGTTCTTC CASSRGTGNSYNEQFF
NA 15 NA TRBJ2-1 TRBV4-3 TGCGCCAGCAGCCAAGATAGATCCGGGTACAATGAGCAGTTCTTC CASSQDRSGYNEQFF
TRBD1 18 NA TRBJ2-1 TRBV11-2 TGTGCCAGCAGCCCCCTCAGGGGGCCGACGAACTCCTACAATGAGCAGTTCTTC CASSPLRGPTNSYNEQFF
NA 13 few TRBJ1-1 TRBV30 TGTGCCTGGTTAAGGGGCTTGTACACTGAAGCTTTCTTT CAWLRGLYTEAFF
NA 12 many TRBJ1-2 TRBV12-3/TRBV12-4 TGTGCCAGCAGTTTTCGAATCTATGGCTACACCTTC CASSFRIYGYTF
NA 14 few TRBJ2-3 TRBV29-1 TGCAGCGGGCGGCCGGGGGGCGGCGCAGATACGCAGTATTTT CSGRPGGGADTQYF
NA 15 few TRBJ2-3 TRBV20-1 TGCAGTGCTAGGGTGTCATCGGACCGCACAGATACGCAGTATTTT CSARVSSDRTDTQYF
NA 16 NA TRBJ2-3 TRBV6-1 TGTGCCAGCAGTGAAGTCCAGGGTCCCCCCACAGATACGCAGTATTTT CASSEVQGPPTDTQYF
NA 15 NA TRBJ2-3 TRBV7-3 TGTGCCAGCAGCCCCGGAGCAGTAGCTTCAGATACGCAGTATTTT CASSPGAVASDTQYF
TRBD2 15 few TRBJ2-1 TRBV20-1 TGCAGTGCTAGAAACCTAGCGGGAGCCTACAATGAGCAGTTCTTC CSARNLAGAYNEQFF
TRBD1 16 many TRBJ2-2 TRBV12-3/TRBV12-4 TGTGCCAGCAGTTTAGCTTCCGGACAGGGAACCGGGGAGCTGTTTTTT CASSLASGQGTGELFF
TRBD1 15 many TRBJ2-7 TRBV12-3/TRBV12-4 TGTGCCAGCAGTTCCCGGGACAGACGCTCCTACGAGCAGTACTTC CASSSRDRRSYEQYF
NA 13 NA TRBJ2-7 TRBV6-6 TGTGCCAGCAGTTACTCTCGGGTTTACGAGCAGTACTTC CASSYSRVYEQYF
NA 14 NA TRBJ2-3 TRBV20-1 TGCAGTGCCAAATACGGGGGCGCGGTAGATACGCAGTATTTT CSAKYGGAVDTQYF
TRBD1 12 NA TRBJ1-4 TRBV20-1 TGCAGTGCTAGGGACAGGGGTGAAAAACTGTTTTTT CSARDRGEKLFF
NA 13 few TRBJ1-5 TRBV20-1 TGCAGTGCTGCCGCGGGGGGCAATCAGCCCCAGCATTTT CSAAAGGNQPQHF
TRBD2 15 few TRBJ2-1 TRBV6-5 TGTGCCAGCAGTTCCGGGACTAGCGCGGGGAATGAGCAGTTCTTC CASSSGTSAGNEQFF
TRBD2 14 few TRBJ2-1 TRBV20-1 TGCAGTGCTTTTAATAGCGGGAGTGATAATGAGCAGTTCTTC CSAFNSGSDNEQFF
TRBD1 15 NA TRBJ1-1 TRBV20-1 TGCAGTGCTAGAGGACAGGGGGGCTTGAACACTGAAGCTTTCTTT CSARGQGGLNTEAFF
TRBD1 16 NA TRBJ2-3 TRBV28 TGTGCCAGCAGTTCGCTTCAGCAGGGGGCGGGAGATACGCAGTATTTT CASSSLQQGAGDTQYF
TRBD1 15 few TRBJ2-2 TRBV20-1 TGCAGTGCTAGACCGGGACAGGCGAACACCGGGGAGCTGTTTTTT CSARPGQANTGELFF
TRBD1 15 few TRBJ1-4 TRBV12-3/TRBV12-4 TGTGCCAGCAGTACCCGCCGGGACAGGGGTGAAAAACTGTTTTTT CASSTRRDRGEKLFF
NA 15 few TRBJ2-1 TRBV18 TGTGCCAGCTCACCACCCGGCACGGGGGCCAATGAGCAGTTCTTC CASSPPGTGANEQFF
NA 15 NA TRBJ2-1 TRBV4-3 TGCGCCAGCAGCCAAGATTCCGTCCCCTACAATGAGCAGTTCTTC CASSQDSVPYNEQFF
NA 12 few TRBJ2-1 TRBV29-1 TGCAGCGTTGGCGGAAGTTGGGGTGAGCAGTTCTTC CSVGGSWGEQFF
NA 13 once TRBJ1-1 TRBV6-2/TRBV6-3 TGTGCCAGCAGTTACGGGGCGATCGCTGAAGCTTTCTTT CASSYGAIAEAFF
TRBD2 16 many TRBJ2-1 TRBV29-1 TGCAGCGTTGGTGATAGCGGGAGGTATCTGGGCAATGAGCAGTTCTTC CSVGDSGRYLGNEQFF
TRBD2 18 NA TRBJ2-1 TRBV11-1 TGTGCCAGCAGCTTAGCGGAGTTGAGGCTAGCGGGAGTTGGTGAGCAGTTCTTC CASSLAELRLAGVGEQFF